This note documents a single T cell receptor (beta chain) sequence. The data are from a study of cytomegalovirus exposure and HLA in healthy donors. Germline assignment: CDR1 LGHNA and CDR2 YNFKEQ. CDR3 length: 15 residues. V was trimmed by 0 bases and J by 4 bases, leaving 12 bases between them. A multiplex PCR was run with 60 Vbeta primers and 13 Jbeta primers. The method was immunoSEQ multiplex PCR; TCRdb's version includes in-frame clones alone and lacks a portion of them. The sample includes 110,000 to 150,000 clones, about 74% of them seen just once. The sample consisted of PBMCs. The V gene is TRBV4-2, the J gene TRBJ1-2, with a weak D call TRBD1 (5 bases). This clonotype was obtained from a woman between 50 and 59 years old in good health and CMV-seronegative. CDR3 sequence reads: CASSQDLRGTYGYTF. CDR3 in DNA: TGTGCCAGCAGCCAAGATTTGCGGGGGACCTATGGCTACACCTTC.